Listed below are T cell receptor beta chains from one sample, sequenced in a study of blood T cell repertoires in COVID-19. The protocol was immunoSEQ multiplex PCR, while the TCRdb copy is restricted to in-frame clones and leaves out a portion. The data contain about 85,000 clones, approximately 90% of them singletons. The sequenced sample was peripheral blood. These receptors all stem from a human donor with active COVID-19. The donor label of this sample is uncertain. Both conserved end residues are part of each CDR3. A D gene is named only where the DNA matches it firmly. Clone sizes are given selectively: once, few, many, or a class where the clone is expanded.

d_call	v_call	clone_size	j_call	cdr3_nt	cdr3_aa
.	TRBV6-2/TRBV6-3	.	TRBJ1-5	TGTGCCAGCAGCCGCACTTCCAGCAATCAGCCCCAGCATTTT	CASSRTSSNQPQHF
.	TRBV6-5	.	TRBJ1-1	TGTGCCAGCGGGGGAGGGAACACTGAAGCTTTCTTT	CASGGGNTEAFF
.	TRBV28	.	TRBJ1-5	TGTGCCAGCAGTTTTGTTAGTACCTATAGCAATCAGCCCCAGCATTTT	CASSFVSTYSNQPQHF
.	TRBV7-8	.	TRBJ2-5	TGTGCCAGCAGCCGAGGTACCCTCCCAGAAGAGACCCAGTACTTC	CASSRGTLPEETQYF
TRBD2	TRBV9	.	TRBJ2-2	TGTGCCAGCAGCGTAGCTTTGCGGGGGGGCTTGAACGGGGAGCTGTTTTTT	CASSVALRGGLNGELFF
.	TRBV7-7	once	TRBJ2-1	TGTGCCAGCAGTCCCTACTTGGATTTGGGGGGCAATGAGCAGTTCTTC	CASSPYLDLGGNEQFF
.	TRBV5-1	.	TRBJ1-6	TGCGCCAGCAGTACCGGGACTGCGGTTTCCGCACCCCTCCACTTT	CASSTGTAVSAPLHF
.	TRBV19	.	TRBJ1-5	TGTGCCAGTAGTATGCGGGAGACAGGCGGGAATCAGCCCCAGCATTTT	CASSMRETGGNQPQHF
.	TRBV6-1	.	TRBJ1-5	TGTGCCAGCAGTGAGAGGCAGACGCGGGGTCAGCCCCAGCATTTT	CASSERQTRGQPQHF
.	TRBV10-2	.	TRBJ1-1	TGCGCCAGCAGTGAGCTCCGGAACACTGAAGCTTTCTTT	CASSELRNTEAFF
.	TRBV5-6	.	TRBJ2-5	TGTGCCAGCAGCGAAGAGGGCGCATCAGAGACCCAGTACTTC	CASSEEGASETQYF
TRBD1	TRBV5-1	.	TRBJ2-2	TGCGCCAGCAGGGGGACAGAGAACACCGGGGAGCTGTTTTTT	CASRGTENTGELFF
TRBD1	TRBV29-1	.	TRBJ1-2	TGCAGCGTGGACCGACAGGGGAATGGCTACACCTTC	CSVDRQGNGYTF
TRBD1	TRBV28	.	TRBJ1-4	TGTGCCAGTAGGACAGGGATGGAAAAACTGTTTTTT	CASRTGMEKLFF
.	TRBV7-9	.	TRBJ1-2	TGTGCCAGCAGCTTGGGGGAGGCAGGGTCCTCCTATGGCTACACCTTC	CASSLGEAGSSYGYTF
.	TRBV29-1	once	TRBJ1-6	TGCAGCGCCCGGACAGATAGCTCCTATAATTCACCCCTCCACTTT	CSARTDSSYNSPLHF
.	TRBV7-6	.	TRBJ1-2	TGTGCCAGCAGCCCCTACGGGGGAGGAGTCTATGGCTACACCTTC	CASSPYGGGVYGYTF
.	TRBV7-8	.	TRBJ1-1	TGTGCCAGCAGCTTAGGATTTAGGCAGGGTGAAGGGGCTTTCTTT	CASSLGFRQGEGAFF
TRBD2	TRBV9	.	TRBJ2-1	TGTGCCAGCAGCGATGGGGGGGACAATGAGCAGTTCTTC	CASSDGGDNEQFF
TRBD2	TRBV13	.	TRBJ2-3	TGTGCCAGCAGCCCCTCTGGGGAACGGGGGGGGAGTGATACGCAGTATTTT	CASSPSGERGGSDTQYF
.	TRBV29-1	.	TRBJ1-1	TGCAGCGTCGAAGGAGGAACTGAAGCTTTCTTT	CSVEGGTEAFF
TRBD1	TRBV10-3	.	TRBJ1-1	TGTGCCATCAGCCTGACAGGGACCACTGAAGCTTTCTTT	CAISLTGTTEAFF
.	TRBV7-9	.	TRBJ1-6	TGTGCCAGCAGCCCGGATGGAGGGGCAGGCTCACCCCTCCACTTT	CASSPDGGAGSPLHF
TRBD1	TRBV7-9	.	TRBJ1-2	TGTGCCAGCAGCTACCCGACAGGGGGCGATTATGGCTACACCTTC	CASSYPTGGDYGYTF
TRBD1	TRBV30	.	TRBJ2-5	TGTGCCTGGACGCGAGGGACAGGTGGTACCAATCTAGCCTACCAAGAGACCCAGTACTTC	CAWTRGTGGTNLAYQETQYF
TRBD2	TRBV5-1	.	TRBJ2-3	TGCGCCAGCAGCTTAGGAACCGTAGGACTAGCTGAGTATTTT	CASSLGTVGLAEYF